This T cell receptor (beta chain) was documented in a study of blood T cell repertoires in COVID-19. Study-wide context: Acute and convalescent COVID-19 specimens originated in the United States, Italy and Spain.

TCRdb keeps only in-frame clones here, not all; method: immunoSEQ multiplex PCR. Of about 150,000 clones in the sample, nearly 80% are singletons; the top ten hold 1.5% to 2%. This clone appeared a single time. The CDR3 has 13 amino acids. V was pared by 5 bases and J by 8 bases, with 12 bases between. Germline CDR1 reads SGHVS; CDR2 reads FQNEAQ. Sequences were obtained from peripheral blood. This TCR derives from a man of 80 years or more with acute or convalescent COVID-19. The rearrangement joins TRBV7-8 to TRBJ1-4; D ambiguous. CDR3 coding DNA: TGTGCCAGCAGCCTCCTGACTTGGGAAAAACTGTTTTTT. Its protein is CASSLLTWEKLFF. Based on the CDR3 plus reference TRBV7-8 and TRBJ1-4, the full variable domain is GAGVSQSPRYKVAKRGQDVALRCDPISGHVSLFWYQQALGQGPEFLTYFQNEAQLDKSGLPSDRFFAERPEGSVSTLKIQRTQQEDSAVYLCASSLLTWEKLFFGSGTQLSVL.